A single sample gave rise to the 6 T cell receptor beta chains below, sequenced in a study of cytomegalovirus exposure and HLA in healthy donors. The PCR used 60 Vbeta and 13 Jbeta primers. Clones were read by immunoSEQ multiplex PCR, and TCRdb kept only the in-frame ones, dropping some. The sample shows roughly 140,000 clones, 75% to 80% of them seen only once. The sequenced material came from PBMCs. The receptors derive from a woman between 25 and 40 years old in good health and CMV-seronegative.

V gene TRBV7-2 combines with J gene TRBJ2-3, with D tentatively TRBD1 (6 bases). This CDR3 is 16 amino acids long. V was trimmed by 1 base and J by 0 bases, leaving 11 bases between them. CDR1 is SGHTA, CDR2 FQGNSA, per germline. CDR3 sequence reads: CASSLVTGRSTDTQYF. CDR3 DNA: TGTGCCAGCAGCTTAGTAACAGGGCGGAGCACAGATACGCAGTATTTT.

V usage is TRBV28 and J usage is TRBJ1-4; possibly TRBD1 for D (6 bases). The CDR3 covers 14 residues. Germline V gene lookup returns CDR1 MDHEN and CDR2 SYDVKM. V shed 5 bases and J shed 8 bases, with 15 bases lying between them. CDR3 in DNA: TGTGCCAGCAGTACAGGGTATAGTGACGAAAAACTGTTTTTT. This translates into CASSTGYSDEKLFF. Together with reference TRBV28 and TRBJ1-4, the CDR3 gives the full variable domain: DVKVTQSSRYLVKRTGEKVFLECVQDMDHENMFWYRQDPGLGLRLIYFSYDVKMKEKGDIPEGYSVSREKKERFSLILESASTNQTSMYLCASSTGYSDEKLFFGSGTQLSVL.

The genes are TRBV9 and TRBJ1-1; the match to TRBD1 covers 10 bases. Germline V gene data show CDR1 as SGDLS and CDR2 as YYNGEE. The CDR3 is made up of 17 amino acids. Losses at the gene ends were 3 bases for V and 4 bases for J; bases not matched to a gene: 12. The CDR3 DNA sequence: TGTGCCAGCAGCGGGCTAGGGACAGGGGCGCTCGGCACTGAAGCTTTCTTT. Its protein product is CASSGLGTGALGTEAFF.

This rearrangement joins TRBV27 to TRBJ2-4; TRBD2 matches 8 bases. V was pared by 5 bases and J by 3 bases, with 12 bases of the junction left unmatched. This CDR3 has 17 residues. Looked up from germline, CDR1 is MNHEY and CDR2 is SMNVEV (reference sequence). The CDR3 nucleotides read TGTGCCAGCAGTCCCTGGCTGAGCGGGGGAAACAAAAACATTCAGTACTTC. Translation: CASSPWLSGGNKNIQYF.

The rearrangement links TRBV6-1 to TRBJ2-2, with a tentative D call TRBD1 (6 bases). The germline gives CDR1 MNHNS, CDR2 SASEGT. Trimming pared 5 bases from V and 6 bases from J, leaving 16 bases between. This CDR3 has 15 amino acids. In DNA, the CDR3 is TGTGCCAGCAGTACACAGGGCCAAGGTGCCGGGGAGCTGTTTTTT. This sequence encodes CASSTQGQGAGELFF.

V usage is TRBV6-5 and J usage is TRBJ1-2; D is ambiguous. Germline V gene sequence: CDR1 MNHEY, CDR2 SVGAGI. Trimming pared 5 bases from V and 9 bases from J, leaving 13 bases between. The CDR3 runs 12 residues. CDR3 in amino acids: CASSPSYTSYTF. For the CDR3, the DNA is TGTGCCAGCAGTCCCTCATACACTAGCTACACCTTC.